This is a list of T cell receptor beta chains from one sample in a study of identical twins. Each CDR3 protein gets one entry after TCRdb re-called the 5' RACE reads with MiXCR. Seen here are approximately 1.8 million distinct CDR3 sequences, 32% observed once, and the top ten hold around 0.3%. Input material: cord blood. These receptors were collected from a newborn girl in good health. Both conserved end residues are part of each CDR3. A D gene is named only where the DNA matches it firmly. Expanded clones get a size class; other rows say once, few or many, or leave the size out.

v_call	j_call	d_call	clone_size	cdr3_aa	cdr3_nt
TRBV20-1	TRBJ1-6	-	-	CSARDFGTLHF	TGCAGTGCTAGAGATTTTGGGACCCTCCACTTT
TRBV5-1	TRBJ2-1	-	many	CASSPRFAAYNEQFF	TGCGCCAGCAGCCCGCGGTTTGCGGCCTACAATGAGCAGTTCTTC
TRBV4-1	TRBJ2-3	-	few	CASSPPAVGGTDTQYF	TGCGCCAGCAGCCCCCCGGCAGTGGGAGGCACAGATACGCAGTATTTT
TRBV21-1	TRBJ2-5	-	-	CASSKTGTSGRGETQYF	TGTGCCAGCAGCAAGACCGGGACTAGCGGGAGAGGGGAGACCCAGTACTTC
TRBV20-1	TRBJ1-2	TRBD1	-	CSAPTGAHGYTF	TGCAGTGCCCCTACAGGGGCCCATGGCTACACCTTC
TRBV20-1	TRBJ2-5	-	-	CSRRDTGNGETQYF	TGCAGTCGAAGGGACACCGGTAACGGCGAGACCCAGTACTTC
TRBV6-6	TRBJ1-5	-	few	CASSYENQPQHF	TGTGCCAGCAGTTACGAAAATCAGCCCCAGCATTTT
TRBV10-3	TRBJ1-1	-	-	CAISESQSCEAFF	TGTGCCATCAGTGAGTCTCAGAGCTGTGAAGCTTTCTTT
TRBV6-2/TRBV6-3	TRBJ2-5	TRBD2	-	CASSGLGVPYDQYF	TGTGCCAGCAGCGGACTAGGCGTACCCTACGATCAGTACTTC
TRBV6-1	TRBJ1-2	TRBD1	-	CASGYDREGGYTF	TGTGCCAGCGGCTATGACAGGGAGGGTGGCTACACCTTC
TRBV6-5	TRBJ2-5	-	few	CASSYSMLRETQYF	TGTGCCAGCAGTTACTCGATGCTACGGGAGACCCAGTACTTC
TRBV12-3/TRBV12-4	TRBJ2-7	TRBD1	-	CASSKDRPPYEQYF	TGTGCCAGCAGCAAGGACAGGCCTCCCTACGAGCAGTACTTC
TRBV7-2	TRBJ2-1	-	-	CASSAGVRNNEQFF	TGTGCCAGCAGCGCCGGGGTCCGCAACAATGAGCAGTTCTTC
TRBV7-2	TRBJ1-2	-	many	CASSLDTFGYTF	TGTGCCAGCAGCTTAGATACATTTGGCTACACCTTC
TRBV20-1	TRBJ2-7	-	-	CSARVSRYNSAYEQYF	TGCAGTGCTAGAGTAAGTCGGTACAATTCCGCCTACGAGCAGTACTTC
TRBV3-1	TRBJ2-7	-	-	CASSQGRYRLVYEQYF	TGTGCCAGCAGCCAAGGGCGGTATAGACTGGTCTACGAGCAGTACTTC